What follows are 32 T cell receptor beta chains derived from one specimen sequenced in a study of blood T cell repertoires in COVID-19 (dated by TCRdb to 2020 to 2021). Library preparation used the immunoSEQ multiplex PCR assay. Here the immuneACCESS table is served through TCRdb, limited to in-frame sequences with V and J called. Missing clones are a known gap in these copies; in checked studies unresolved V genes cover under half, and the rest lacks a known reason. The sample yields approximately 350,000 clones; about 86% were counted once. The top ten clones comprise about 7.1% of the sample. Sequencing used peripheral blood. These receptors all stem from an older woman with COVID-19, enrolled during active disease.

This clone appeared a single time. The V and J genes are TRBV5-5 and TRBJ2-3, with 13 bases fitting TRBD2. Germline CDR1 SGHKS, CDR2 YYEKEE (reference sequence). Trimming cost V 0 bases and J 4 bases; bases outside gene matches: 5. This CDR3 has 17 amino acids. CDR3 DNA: TGTGCCAGCAGCTTGGCCCGGACTAGCGGGGGTTCAGATACGCAGTATTTT. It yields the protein CASSLARTSGGSDTQYF.

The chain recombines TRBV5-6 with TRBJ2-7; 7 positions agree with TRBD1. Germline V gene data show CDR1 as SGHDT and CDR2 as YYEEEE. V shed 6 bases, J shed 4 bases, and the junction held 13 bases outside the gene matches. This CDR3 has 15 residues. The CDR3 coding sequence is TGTGCCAGCACCTTAATAGACAGGGTAGGGTACGAGCAGTACTTC. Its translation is CASTLIDRVGYEQYF.

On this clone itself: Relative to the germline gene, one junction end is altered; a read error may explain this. CDR3 in amino acids: CASSRDTGVSHNEQFF. The CDR3 DNA sequence: TGTGCCAGCAGTAGGGATACAGGGGTCTCCCACAATGAGCAGTTCTTC. This rearrangement joins TRBV5-8 to TRBJ2-1, with 7 bases identical to TRBD1. The V gene's germline CDR1 is SGHTS and CDR2 YDEGEE. CDR3 length: 16 residues.

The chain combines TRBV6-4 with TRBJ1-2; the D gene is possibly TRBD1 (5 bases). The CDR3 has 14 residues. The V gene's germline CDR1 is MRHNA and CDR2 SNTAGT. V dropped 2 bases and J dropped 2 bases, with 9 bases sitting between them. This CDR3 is CASSDHAGNYGYTF. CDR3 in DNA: TGTGCCAGCAGTGACCATGCAGGGAACTATGGCTACACCTTC.

The CDR3 spells CASSLQITNYGYTF. CDR3 nucleotide sequence: TGTGCCAGCAGTTTACAGATAACTAACTATGGCTACACCTTC. The rearrangement uses TRBV28 and TRBJ1-2; D remains ambiguous. The germline CDR1 and CDR2 sequences are MDHEN and SYDVKM. The V gene lost 2 bases and the J gene lost 0 bases, with 7 bases spanning the gap. The length of the CDR3 is 14 residues.

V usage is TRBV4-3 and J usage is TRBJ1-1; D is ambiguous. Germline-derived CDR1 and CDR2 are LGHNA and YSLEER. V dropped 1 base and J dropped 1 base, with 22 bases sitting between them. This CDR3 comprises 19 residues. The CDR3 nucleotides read TGCGCCAGCAGCCAAGGATTTAAATTGAGGGAACAAGGGAACACTGAAGCTTTCTTT. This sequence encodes CASSQGFKLREQGNTEAFF.

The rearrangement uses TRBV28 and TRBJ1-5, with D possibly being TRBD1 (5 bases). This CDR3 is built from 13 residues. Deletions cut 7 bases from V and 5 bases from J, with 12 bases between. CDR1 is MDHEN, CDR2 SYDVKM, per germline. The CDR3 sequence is CASNGGTHQPQHF. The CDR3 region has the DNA TGTGCCAGCAATGGCGGGACCCATCAGCCCCAGCATTTT.

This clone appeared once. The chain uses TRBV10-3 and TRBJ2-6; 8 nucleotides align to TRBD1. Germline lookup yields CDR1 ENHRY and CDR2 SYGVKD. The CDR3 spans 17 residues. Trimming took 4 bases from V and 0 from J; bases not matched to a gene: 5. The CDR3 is CAISAQGVNSGANVLTF. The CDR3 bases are TGTGCCATCAGTGCACAGGGGGTGAACTCTGGGGCCAACGTCCTGACTTTC.

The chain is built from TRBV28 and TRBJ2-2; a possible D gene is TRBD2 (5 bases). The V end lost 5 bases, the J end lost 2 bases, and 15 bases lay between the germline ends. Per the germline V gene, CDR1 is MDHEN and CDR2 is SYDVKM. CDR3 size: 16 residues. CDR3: CASSSSEGPNTGELFF. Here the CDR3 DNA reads TGTGCCAGCAGTAGTAGTGAGGGTCCTAACACCGGGGAGCTGTTTTTT.

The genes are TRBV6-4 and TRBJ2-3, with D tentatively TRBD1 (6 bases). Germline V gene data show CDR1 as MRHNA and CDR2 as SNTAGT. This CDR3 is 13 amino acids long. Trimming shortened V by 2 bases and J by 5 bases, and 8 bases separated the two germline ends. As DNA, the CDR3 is TGTGCCAGCAGTGACCAGGGGTTAGATACGCAGTATTTT. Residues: CASSDQGLDTQYF.

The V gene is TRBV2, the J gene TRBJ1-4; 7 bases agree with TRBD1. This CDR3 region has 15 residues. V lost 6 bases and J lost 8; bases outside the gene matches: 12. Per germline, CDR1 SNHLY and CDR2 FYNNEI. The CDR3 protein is CASSQGGTAEEKLFF. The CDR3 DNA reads TGTGCCAGCAGCCAAGGGGGGACAGCAGAAGAAAAACTGTTTTTT.

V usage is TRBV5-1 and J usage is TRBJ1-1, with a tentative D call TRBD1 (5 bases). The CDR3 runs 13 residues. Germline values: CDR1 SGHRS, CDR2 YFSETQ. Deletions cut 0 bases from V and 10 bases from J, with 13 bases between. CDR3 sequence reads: CASSLEPSRVAFF. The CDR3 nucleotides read TGCGCCAGCAGCTTGGAGCCCTCCAGGGTAGCTTTCTTT.

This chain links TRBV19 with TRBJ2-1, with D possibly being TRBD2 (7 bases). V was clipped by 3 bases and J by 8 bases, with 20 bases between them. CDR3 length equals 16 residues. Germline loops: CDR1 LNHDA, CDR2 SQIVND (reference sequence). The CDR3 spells CASSIKRGGLDDEQFF. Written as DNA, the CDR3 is TGTGCCAGTAGTATTAAGAGGGGGGGCTTGGACGATGAGCAGTTCTTC.

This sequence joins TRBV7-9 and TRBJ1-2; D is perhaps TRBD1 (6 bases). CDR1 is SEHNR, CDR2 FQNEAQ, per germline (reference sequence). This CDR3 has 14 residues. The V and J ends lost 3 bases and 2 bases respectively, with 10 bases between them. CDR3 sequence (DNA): TGTGCCAGCAGCTTTTTGCAGGGGAACTATGGCTACACCTTC. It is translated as CASSFLQGNYGYTF.

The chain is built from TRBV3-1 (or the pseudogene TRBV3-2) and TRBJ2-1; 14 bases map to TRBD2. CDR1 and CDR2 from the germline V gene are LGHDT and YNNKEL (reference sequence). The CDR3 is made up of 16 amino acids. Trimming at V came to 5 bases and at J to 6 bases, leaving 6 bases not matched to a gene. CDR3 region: CASSGLAGGPINEQFF. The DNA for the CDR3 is TGTGCCAGCAGCGGACTAGCGGGGGGCCCTATCAATGAGCAGTTCTTC.

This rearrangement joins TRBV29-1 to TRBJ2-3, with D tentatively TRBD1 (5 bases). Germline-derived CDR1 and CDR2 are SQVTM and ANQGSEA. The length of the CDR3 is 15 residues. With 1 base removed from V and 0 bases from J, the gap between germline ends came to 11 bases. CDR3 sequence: CSVEGTRTSTDTQYF. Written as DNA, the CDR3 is TGCAGCGTTGAAGGCACCCGGACAAGCACAGATACGCAGTATTTT.

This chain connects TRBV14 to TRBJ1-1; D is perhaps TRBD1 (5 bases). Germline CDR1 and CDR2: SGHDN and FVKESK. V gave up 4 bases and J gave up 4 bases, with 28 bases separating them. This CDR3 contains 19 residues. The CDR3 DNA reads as TGTGCCAGCAGCCTCTCGATACGGCAGGGCTCTATGTTGGGCACTGAAGCTTTCTTT. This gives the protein CASSLSIRQGSMLGTEAFF.

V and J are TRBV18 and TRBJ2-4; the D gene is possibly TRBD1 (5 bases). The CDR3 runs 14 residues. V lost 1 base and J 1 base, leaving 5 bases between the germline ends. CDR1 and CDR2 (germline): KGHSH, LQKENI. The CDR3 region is CASSPQGAKNIQYF. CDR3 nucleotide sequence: TGTGCCAGCTCACCACAGGGGGCCAAAAACATTCAGTACTTC.

The CDR3 reads CASSLSPNRDKGNNEQFF. The CDR3 DNA reads as TGTGCCAGCAGTCTCTCTCCAAACCGGGACAAGGGGAACAATGAGCAGTTCTTC. The J gene is TRBJ2-1, the V gene TRBV27, with D tentatively TRBD1 (6 bases). Germline V gene sequence: CDR1 MNHEY, CDR2 SMNVEV (reference sequence). The CDR3 runs to 18 residues. V shed 5 bases and J shed 5 bases, with 25 bases lying between them.

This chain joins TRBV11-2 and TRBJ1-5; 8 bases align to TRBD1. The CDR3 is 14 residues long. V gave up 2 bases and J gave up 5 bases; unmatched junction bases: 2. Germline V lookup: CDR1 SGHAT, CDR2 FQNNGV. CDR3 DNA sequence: TGTGCCAGCAGCTTACAGGGGGCCTATCAGCCCCAGCATTTT. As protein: CASSLQGAYQPQHF.

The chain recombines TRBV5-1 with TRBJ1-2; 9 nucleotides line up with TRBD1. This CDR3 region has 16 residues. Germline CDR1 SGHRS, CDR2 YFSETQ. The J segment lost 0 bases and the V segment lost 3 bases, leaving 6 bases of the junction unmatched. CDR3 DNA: TGCGCCAGCAGCTGGGACAGGGCCGTTACTAACTATGGCTACACCTTC. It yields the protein CASSWDRAVTNYGYTF.

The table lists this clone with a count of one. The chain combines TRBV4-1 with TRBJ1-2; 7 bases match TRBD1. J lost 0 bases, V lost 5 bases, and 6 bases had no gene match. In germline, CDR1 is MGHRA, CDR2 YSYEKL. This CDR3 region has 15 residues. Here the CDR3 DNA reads TGCGCCAGCAGCTCACCCGGGACAGCTAACTATGGCTACACCTTC. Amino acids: CASSSPGTANYGYTF.

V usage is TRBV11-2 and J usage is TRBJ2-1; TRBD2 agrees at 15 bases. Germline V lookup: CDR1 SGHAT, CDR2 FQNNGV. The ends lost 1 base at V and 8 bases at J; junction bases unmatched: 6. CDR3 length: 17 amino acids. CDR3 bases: TGTGCCAGCAGCTTAGGGACTAGCGGGGGGGGTTGGGATGAGCAGTTCTTC. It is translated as CASSLGTSGGGWDEQFF. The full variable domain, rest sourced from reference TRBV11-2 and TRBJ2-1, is EAGVAQSPRYKIIEKRQSVAFWCNPISGHATLYWYQQILGQGPKLLIQFQNNGVVDDSQLPKDRFSAERLKGVDSTLKIQPAKLEDSAVYLCASSLGTSGGGWDEQFFGPGTRLTVL.

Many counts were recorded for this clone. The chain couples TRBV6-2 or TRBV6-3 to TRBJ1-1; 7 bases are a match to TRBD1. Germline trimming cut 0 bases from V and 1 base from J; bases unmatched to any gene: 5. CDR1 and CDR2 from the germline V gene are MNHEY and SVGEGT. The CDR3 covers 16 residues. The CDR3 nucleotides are TGTGCCAGCAGTTACTCGGAGGGGGCGAAGAACACTGAAGCTTTCTTT. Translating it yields CASSYSEGAKNTEAFF.

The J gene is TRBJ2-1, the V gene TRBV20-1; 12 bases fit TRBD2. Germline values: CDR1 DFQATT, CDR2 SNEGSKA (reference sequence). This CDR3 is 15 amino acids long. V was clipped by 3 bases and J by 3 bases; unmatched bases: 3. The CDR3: CSASQTSGGYNEQFF. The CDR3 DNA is TGCAGTGCTAGTCAGACTAGCGGGGGCTACAATGAGCAGTTCTTC.

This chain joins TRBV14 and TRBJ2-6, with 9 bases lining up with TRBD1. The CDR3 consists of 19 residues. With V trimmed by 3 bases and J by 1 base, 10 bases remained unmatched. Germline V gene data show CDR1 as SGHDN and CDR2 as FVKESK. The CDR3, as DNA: TGTGCCAGCAGCCAGAGGGCGACGGGACAGGGATCTGGGGCCAACGTCCTGACTTTC. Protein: CASSQRATGQGSGANVLTF.

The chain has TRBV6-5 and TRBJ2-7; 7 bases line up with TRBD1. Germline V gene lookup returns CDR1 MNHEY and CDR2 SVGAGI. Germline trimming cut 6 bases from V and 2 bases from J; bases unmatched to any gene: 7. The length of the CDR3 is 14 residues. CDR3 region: CASRLDRITYEQYF. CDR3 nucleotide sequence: TGTGCCAGCAGACTGGACAGGATTACCTACGAGCAGTACTTC.

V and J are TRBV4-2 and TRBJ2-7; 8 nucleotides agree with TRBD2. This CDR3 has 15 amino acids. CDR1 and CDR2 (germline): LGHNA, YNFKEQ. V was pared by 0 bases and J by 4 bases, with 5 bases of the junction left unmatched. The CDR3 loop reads CASSQEGGGRYEQYF. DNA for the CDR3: TGTGCCAGCAGCCAAGAAGGCGGGGGGAGGTACGAGCAGTACTTC.

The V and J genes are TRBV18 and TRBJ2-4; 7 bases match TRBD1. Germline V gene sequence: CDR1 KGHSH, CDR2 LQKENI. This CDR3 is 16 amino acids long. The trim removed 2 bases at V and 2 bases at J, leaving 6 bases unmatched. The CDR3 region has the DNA TGTGCCAGCTCACCAGGTACAGGGGCGTCCAAAAACATTCAGTACTTC. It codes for CASSPGTGASKNIQYF.

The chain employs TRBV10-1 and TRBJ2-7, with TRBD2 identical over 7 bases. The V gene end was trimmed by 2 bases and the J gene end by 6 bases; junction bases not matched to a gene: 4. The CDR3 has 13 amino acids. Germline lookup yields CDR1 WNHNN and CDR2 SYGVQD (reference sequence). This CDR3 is CASSEGGEGEQYF. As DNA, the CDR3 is TGCGCCAGCAGTGAGGGGGGGGAGGGCGAGCAGTACTTC.

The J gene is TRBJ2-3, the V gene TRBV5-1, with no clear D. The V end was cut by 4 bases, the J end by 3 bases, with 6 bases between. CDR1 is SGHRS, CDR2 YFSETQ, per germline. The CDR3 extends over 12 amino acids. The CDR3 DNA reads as TGCGCCAGCAGCCCCAATACAGATACGCAGTATTTT. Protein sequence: CASSPNTDTQYF. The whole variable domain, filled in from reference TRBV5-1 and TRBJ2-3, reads KAGVTQTPRYLIKTRGQQVTLSCSPISGHRSVSWYQQTPGQGLQFLFEYFSETQRNKGNFPGRFSGRQFSNSRSEMNVSTLELGDSALYLCASSPNTDTQYFGPGTRLTVL.

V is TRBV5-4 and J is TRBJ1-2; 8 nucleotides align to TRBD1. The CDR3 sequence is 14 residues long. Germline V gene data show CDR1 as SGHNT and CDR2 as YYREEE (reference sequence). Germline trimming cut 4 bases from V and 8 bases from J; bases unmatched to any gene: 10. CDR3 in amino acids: CASSLDRAMSGYTF. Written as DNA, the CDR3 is TGTGCCAGCAGCCTGGACAGGGCAATGTCCGGCTACACCTTC.